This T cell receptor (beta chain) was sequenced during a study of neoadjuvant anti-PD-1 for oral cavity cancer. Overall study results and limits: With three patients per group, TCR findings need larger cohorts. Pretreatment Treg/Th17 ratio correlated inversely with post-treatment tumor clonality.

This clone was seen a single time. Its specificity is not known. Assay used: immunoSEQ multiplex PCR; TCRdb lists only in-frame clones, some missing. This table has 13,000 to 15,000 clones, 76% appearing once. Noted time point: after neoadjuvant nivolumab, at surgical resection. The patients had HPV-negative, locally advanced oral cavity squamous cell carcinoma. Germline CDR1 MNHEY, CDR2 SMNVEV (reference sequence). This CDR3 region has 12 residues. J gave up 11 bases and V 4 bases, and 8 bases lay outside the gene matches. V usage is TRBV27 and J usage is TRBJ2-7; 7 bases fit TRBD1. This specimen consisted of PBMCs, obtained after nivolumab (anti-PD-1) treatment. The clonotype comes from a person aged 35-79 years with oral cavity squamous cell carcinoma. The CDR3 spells CASSSPDRREYF. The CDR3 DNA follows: TGTGCCAGCAGTTCGCCGGACAGGAGAGAGTACTTC.